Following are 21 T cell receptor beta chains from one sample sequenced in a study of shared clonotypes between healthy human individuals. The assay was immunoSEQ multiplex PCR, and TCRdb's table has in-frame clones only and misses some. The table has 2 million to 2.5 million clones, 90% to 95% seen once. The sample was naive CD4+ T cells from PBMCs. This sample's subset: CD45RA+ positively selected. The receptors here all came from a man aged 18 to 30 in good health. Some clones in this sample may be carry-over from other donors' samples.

The CDR3 loop is CASSGHKSGTTSSYEQYF. Written as DNA, the CDR3 is TGTGCCAGCAGTGGACACAAATCCGGGACTACGAGCTCCTACGAGCAGTACTTC. This chain links TRBV25-1 with TRBJ2-7; 7 bases are a match to TRBD2. Per the germline V gene, CDR1 is MGHDK and CDR2 is SYGVNS. V lost 4 bases and J lost 0; bases outside the gene matches: 15. The CDR3 is made up of 18 amino acids.

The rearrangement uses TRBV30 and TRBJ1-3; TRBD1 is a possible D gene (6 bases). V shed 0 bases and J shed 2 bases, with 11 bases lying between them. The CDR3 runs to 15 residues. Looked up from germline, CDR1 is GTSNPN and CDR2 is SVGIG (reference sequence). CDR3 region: CAWSVGGRPGNTIYF. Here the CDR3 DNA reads TGTGCCTGGAGTGTAGGGGGTCGGCCTGGAAACACCATATATTTT.

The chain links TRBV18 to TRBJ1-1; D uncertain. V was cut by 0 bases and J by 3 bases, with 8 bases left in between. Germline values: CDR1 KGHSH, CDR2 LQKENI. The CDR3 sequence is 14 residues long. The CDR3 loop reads CASSPPAWDTEAFF. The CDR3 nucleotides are TGTGCCAGCTCACCACCAGCCTGGGACACTGAAGCTTTCTTT.

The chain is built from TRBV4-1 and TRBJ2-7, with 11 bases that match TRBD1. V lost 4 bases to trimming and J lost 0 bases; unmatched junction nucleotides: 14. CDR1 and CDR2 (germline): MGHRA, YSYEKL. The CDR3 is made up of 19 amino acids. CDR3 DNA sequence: TGCGCCAGCAGCCGAAATTGGGACAGGGGGTTGACAAGCTCCTACGAGCAGTACTTC. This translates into CASSRNWDRGLTSSYEQYF.

CDR3 sequence: CASSWGPTGEELFF. The CDR3, as DNA: TGTGCCAGCAGCTGGGGGCCGACCGGAGAGGAGCTGTTTTTT. The chain recombines TRBV7-3 with TRBJ2-2; a possible D gene is TRBD1 (6 bases). V lost 4 bases and J 10 bases, leaving 16 bases between the germline ends. CDR1 is SGHTA and CDR2 is FQGTGA in the germline V gene. There are 14 residues in the CDR3.

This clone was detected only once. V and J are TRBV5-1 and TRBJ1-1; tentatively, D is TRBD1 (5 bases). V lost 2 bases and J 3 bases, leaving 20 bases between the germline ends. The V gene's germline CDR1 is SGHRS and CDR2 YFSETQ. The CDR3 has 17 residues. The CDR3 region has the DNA TGCGCCAGCAGCTTCTCCCCGGTAGGGACGGGATACACTGAAGCTTTCTTT. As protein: CASSFSPVGTGYTEAFF.

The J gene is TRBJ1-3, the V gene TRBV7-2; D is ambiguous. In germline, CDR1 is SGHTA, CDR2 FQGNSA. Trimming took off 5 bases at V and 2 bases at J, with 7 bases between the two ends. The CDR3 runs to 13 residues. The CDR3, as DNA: TGTGCCAGCAGCACAAGTCCTGGAAACACCATATATTTT. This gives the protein CASSTSPGNTIYF.

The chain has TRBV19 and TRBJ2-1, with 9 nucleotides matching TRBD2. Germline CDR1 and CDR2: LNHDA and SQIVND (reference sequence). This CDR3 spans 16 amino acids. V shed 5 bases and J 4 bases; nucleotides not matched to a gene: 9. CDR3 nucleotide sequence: TGTGCCAGTAGTGTAACCGGGACTAGCACTTACAATGAGCAGTTCTTC. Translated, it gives CASSVTGTSTYNEQFF.

CDR3 residues: CASSPNAAHQPQHF. CDR3 bases: TGTGCCAGCAGTCCAAACGCGGCCCATCAGCCCCAGCATTTT. This chain links TRBV6-6 with TRBJ1-5; D gene unclear. The V gene's germline CDR1 is MNHNY and CDR2 SVGAGI (reference sequence). V was pared by 5 bases and J by 5 bases, with 13 bases between. This CDR3 is 14 amino acids long.

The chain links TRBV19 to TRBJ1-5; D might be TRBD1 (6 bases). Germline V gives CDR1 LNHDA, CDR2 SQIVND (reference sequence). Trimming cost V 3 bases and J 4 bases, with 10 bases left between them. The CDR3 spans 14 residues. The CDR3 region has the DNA TGTGCCAGTAGTATGAGGCAGGGGAATCAGCCCCAGCATTTT. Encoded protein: CASSMRQGNQPQHF.

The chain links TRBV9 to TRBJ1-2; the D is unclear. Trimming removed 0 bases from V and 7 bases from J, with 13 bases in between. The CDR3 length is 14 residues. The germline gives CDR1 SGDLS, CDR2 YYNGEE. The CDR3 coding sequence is TGTGCCAGCAGCGTAGTATCAGGCGTCGGTGGCTACACCTTC. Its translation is CASSVVSGVGGYTF.

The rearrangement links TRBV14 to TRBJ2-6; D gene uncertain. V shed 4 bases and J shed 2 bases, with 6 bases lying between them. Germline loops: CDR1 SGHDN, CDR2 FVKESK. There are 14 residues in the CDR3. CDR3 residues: CASSPTPGANVLTF. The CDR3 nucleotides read TGTGCCAGCAGCCCCACGCCTGGGGCCAACGTCCTGACTTTC.

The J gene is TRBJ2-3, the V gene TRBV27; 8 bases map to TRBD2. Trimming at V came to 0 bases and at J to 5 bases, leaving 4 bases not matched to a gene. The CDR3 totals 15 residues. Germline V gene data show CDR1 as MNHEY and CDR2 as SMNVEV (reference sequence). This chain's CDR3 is CASSLSGLAGDTQYF. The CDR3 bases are TGTGCCAGCAGTTTATCGGGCCTAGCGGGAGATACGCAGTATTTT.

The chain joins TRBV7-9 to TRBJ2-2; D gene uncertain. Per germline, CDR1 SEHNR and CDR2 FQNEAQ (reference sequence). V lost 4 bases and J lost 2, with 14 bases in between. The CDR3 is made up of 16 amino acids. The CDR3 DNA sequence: TGTGCCAGCAGCTCGATACAGCGCCTCAACACCGGGGAGCTGTTTTTT. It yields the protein CASSSIQRLNTGELFF.

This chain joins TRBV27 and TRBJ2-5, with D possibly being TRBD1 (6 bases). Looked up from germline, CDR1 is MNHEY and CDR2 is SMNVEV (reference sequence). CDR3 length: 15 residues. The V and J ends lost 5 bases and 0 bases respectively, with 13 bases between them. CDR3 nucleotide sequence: TGTGCCAGCAGTACCCACAGGGATTACCAAGAGACCCAGTACTTC. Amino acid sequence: CASSTHRDYQETQYF.

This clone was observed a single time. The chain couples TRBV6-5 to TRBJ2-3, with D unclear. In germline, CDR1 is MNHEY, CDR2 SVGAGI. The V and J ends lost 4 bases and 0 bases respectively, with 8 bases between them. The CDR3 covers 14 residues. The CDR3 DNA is TGTGCCAGCAGTTCCCGCTCTAGCACAGATACGCAGTATTTT. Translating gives CASSSRSSTDTQYF.

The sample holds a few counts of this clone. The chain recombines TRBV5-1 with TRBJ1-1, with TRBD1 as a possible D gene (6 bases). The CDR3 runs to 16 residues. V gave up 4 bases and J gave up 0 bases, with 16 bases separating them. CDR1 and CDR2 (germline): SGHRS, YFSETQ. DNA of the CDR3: TGCGCCAGCAGCCCCGGGAGGGGGACCATGAACACTGAAGCTTTCTTT. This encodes CASSPGRGTMNTEAFF.

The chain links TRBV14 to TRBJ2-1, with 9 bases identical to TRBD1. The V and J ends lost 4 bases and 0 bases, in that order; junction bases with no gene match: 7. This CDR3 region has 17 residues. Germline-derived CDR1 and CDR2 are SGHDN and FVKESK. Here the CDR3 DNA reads TGTGCCAGCAGCCTCCTCTCGGGACAGGGCTCCTACAATGAGCAGTTCTTC. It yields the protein CASSLLSGQGSYNEQFF.

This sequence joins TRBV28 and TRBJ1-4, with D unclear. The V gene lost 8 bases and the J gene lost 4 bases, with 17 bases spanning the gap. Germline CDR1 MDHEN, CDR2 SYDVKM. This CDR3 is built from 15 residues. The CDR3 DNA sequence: TGTGCCAGCGGCCCCCGGGGAGCCTTTAATGAAAAACTGTTTTTT. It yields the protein CASGPRGAFNEKLFF.

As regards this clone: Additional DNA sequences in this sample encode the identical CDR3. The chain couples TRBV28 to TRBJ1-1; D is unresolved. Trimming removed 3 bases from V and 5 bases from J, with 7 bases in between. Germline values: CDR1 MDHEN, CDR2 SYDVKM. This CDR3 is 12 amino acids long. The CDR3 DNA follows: TGTGCCAGCAGTTTGCGAGCAACTGAAGCTTTCTTT. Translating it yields CASSLRATEAFF.

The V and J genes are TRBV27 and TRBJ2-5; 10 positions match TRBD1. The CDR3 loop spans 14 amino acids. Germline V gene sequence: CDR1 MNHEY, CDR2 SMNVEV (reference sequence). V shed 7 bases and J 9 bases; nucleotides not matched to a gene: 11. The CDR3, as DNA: TGTGCCAGCAACCGGGACAGGGGCCTTGGGCCCCAGTACTTC. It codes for CASNRDRGLGPQYF.